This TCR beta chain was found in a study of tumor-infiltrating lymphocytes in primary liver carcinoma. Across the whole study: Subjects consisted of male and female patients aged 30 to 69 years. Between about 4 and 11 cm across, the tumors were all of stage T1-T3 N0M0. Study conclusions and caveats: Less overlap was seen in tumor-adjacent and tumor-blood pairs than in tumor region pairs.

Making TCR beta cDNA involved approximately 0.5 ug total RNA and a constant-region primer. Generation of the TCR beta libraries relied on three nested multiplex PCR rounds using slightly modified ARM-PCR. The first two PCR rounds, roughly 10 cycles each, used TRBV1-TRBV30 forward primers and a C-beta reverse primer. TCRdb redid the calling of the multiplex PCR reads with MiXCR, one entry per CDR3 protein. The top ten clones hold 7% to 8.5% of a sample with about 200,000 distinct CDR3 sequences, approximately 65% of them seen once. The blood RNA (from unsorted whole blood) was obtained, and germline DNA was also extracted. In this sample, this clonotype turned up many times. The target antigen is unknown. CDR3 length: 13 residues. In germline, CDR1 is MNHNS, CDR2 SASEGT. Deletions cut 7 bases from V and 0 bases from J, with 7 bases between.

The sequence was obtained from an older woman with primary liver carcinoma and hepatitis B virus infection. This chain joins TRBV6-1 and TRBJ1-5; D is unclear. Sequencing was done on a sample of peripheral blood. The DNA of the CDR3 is TGTGCCAGCAACGCCCTTAGCAATCAGCCCCAGCATTTT. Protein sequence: CASNALSNQPQHF.